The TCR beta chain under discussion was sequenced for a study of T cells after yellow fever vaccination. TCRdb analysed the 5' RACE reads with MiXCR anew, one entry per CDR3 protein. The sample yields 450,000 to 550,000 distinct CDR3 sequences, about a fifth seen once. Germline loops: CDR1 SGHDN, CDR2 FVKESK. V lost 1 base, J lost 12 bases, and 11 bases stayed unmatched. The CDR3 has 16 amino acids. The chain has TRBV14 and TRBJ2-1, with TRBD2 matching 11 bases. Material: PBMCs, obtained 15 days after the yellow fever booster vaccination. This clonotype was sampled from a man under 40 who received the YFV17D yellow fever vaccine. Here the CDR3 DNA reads TGTGCCAGCAGCCAAGTTTCTAGCGGGAGGCTTGGGGGGCAGTTCTTC. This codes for CASSQVSSGRLGGQFF. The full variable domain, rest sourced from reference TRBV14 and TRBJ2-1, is EAGVTQFPSHSVIEKGQTVTLRCDPISGHDNLYWYRRVMGKEIKFLLHFVKESKQDESGMPNNRFLAERTGGTYSTLKVQPAELEDSGVYFCASSQVSSGRLGGQFFGPGTRLTVL.